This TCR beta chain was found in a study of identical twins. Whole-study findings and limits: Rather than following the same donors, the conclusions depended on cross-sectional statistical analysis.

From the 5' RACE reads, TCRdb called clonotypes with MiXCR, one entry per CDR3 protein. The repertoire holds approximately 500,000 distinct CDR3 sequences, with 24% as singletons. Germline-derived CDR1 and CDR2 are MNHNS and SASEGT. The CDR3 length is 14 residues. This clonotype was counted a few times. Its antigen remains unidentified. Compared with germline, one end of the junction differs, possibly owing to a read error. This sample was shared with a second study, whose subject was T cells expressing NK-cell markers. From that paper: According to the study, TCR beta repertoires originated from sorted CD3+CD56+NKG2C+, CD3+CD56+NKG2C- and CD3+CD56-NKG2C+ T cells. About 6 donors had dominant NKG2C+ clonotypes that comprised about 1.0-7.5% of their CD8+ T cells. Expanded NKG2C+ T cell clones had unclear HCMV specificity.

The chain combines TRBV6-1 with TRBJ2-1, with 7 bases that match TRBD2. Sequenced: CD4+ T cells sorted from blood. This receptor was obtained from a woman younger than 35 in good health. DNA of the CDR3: TGTGCCAGCAGAGAAGCGGGGTCCTACAATGAGCAGTTCTTC. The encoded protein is CASREAGSYNEQFF.